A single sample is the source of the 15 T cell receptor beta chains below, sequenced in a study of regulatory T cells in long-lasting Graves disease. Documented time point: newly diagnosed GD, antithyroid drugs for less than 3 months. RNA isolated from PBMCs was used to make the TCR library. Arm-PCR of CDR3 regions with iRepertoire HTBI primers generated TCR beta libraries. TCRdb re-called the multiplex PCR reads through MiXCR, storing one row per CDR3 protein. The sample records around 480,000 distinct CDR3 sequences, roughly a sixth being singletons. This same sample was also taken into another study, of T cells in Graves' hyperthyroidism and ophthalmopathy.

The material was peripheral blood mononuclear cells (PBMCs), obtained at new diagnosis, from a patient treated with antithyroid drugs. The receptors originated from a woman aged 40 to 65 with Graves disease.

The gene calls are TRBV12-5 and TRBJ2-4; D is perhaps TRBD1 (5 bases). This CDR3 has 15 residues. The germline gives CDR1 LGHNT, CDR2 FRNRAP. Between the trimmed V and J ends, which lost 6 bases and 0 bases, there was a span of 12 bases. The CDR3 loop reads CASGVDTLAKNIQYF. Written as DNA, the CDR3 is TGTGCTAGTGGAGTGGACACGCTAGCCAAAAACATTCAGTACTTC.

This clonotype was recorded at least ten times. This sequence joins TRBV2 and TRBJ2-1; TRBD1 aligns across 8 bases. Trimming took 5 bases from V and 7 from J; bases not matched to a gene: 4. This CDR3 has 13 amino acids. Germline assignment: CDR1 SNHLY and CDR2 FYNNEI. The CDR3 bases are TGTGCCAGCAGTTACGGACAGGGAAATGAGCAGTTCTTC. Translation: CASSYGQGNEQFF.

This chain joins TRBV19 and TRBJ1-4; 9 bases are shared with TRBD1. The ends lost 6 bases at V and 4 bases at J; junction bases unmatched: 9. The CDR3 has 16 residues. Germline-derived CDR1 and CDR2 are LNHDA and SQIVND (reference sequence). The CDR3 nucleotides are TGTGCCAGTAGCAGGAGGGGACAGGGTTATAATGAAAAACTGTTTTTT. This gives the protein CASSRRGQGYNEKLFF.

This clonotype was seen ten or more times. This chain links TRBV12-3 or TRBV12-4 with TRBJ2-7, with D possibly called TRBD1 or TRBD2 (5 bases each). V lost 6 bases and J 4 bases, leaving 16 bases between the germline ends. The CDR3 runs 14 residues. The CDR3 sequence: CASSYRAGTYEQYF. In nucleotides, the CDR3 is TGTGCCAGCAGCTACCGAGCCGGGACGTACGAGCAGTACTTC.

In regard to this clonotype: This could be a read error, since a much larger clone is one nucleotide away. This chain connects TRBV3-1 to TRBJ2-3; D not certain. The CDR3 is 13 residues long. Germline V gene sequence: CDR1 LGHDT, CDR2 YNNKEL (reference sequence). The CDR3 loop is CASNQVGQGTQYF. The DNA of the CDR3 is TGTGCCAGCAACCAAGTCGGGCAAGGTACGCAGTATTTT.

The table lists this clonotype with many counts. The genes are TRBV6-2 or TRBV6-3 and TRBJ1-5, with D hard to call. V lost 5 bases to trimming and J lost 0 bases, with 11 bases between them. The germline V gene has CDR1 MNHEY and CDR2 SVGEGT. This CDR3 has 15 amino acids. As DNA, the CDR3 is TGTGCCAGCAGTAGGACGGTACATAGCAATCAGCCCCAGCATTTT. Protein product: CASSRTVHSNQPQHF.

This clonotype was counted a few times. CDR3 DNA: TGCAGTGCTAACAGGGGTGCCGGGGAGCTGTTTTTT. This gives the protein CSANRGAGELFF. The V call is TRBV20-1, the J call TRBJ2-2; 7 bases align to TRBD1. CDR1 and CDR2 (germline): DFQATT, SNEGSKA (reference sequence). J lost 6 bases, V lost 4 bases, and 2 bases had no gene match. CDR3 length equals 12 residues.

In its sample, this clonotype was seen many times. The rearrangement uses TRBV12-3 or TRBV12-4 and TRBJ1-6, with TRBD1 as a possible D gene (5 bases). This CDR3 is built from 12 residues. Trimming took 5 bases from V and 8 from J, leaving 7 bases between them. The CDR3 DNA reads TGTGCCAGCAGTCGACAGTATTCACCCCTCCACTTT. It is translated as CASSRQYSPLHF.

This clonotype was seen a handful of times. CDR3 coding DNA: TGCAGTGCTAAGGTCGCGGCCCACCAAGAGACCCAGTACTTC. This sequence encodes CSAKVAAHQETQYF. J is TRBJ2-5 and V is TRBV20-1; D unresolved. V lost 4 bases and J 0 bases, leaving 12 bases between the germline ends. This CDR3 comprises 14 residues. Per the germline V gene, CDR1 is DFQATT and CDR2 is SNEGSKA (reference sequence).

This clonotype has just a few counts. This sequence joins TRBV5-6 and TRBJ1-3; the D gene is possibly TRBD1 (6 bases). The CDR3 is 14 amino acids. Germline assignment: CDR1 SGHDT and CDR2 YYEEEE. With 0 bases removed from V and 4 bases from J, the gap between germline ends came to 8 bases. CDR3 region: CASSLEQGGNTIYF. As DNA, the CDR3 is TGTGCCAGCAGCTTGGAACAGGGCGGAAACACCATATATTTT. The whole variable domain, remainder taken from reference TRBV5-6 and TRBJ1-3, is DAGVTQSPTHLIKTRGQQVTLRCSPKSGHDTVSWYQQALGQGPQFIFQYYEEEERQRGNFPDRFSGHQFPNYSSELNVNALLLGDSALYLCASSLEQGGNTIYFGEGSWLTVV.

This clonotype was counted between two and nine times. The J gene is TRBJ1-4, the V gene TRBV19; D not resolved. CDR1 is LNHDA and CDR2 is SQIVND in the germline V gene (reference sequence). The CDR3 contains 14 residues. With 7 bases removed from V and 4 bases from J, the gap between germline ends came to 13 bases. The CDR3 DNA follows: TGTGCCAGTACCGTCGGGAGCATTAATGAAAAACTGTTTTTT. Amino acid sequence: CASTVGSINEKLFF.

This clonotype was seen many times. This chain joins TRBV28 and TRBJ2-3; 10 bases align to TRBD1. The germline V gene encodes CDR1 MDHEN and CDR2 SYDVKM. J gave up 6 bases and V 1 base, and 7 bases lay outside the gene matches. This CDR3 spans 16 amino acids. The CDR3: CASSLSDRGSLDTQYF. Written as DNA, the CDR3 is TGTGCCAGCAGTTTATCGGACAGGGGGTCGTTGGATACGCAGTATTTT.

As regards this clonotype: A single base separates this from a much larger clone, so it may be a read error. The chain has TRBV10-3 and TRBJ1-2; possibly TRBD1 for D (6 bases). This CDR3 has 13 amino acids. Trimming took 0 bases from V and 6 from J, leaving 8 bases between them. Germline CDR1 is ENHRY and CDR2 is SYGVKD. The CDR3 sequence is CAISESTGHGYTF. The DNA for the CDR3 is TGTGCCATCAGTGAGTCAACAGGGCATGGCTACACCTTC.

The CDR3 protein is CASSGGGAAGELFF. CDR3 nucleotides: TGTGCCAGCAGTGGAGGGGGCGCCGCCGGGGAGCTGTTTTTT. The chain combines TRBV27 with TRBJ2-2; possible D gene TRBD1, 7 bases. Per germline, CDR1 MNHEY and CDR2 SMNVEV (reference sequence). This CDR3 region has 14 residues. V was trimmed by 5 bases and J by 6 bases, leaving 13 bases between them.

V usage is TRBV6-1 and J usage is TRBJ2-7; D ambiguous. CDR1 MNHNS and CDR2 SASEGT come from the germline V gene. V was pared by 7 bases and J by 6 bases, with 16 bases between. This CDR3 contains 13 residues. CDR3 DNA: TGTGCCAGCACCCAATGGGCATATCCCGAGCAGTACTTC. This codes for CASTQWAYPEQYF.